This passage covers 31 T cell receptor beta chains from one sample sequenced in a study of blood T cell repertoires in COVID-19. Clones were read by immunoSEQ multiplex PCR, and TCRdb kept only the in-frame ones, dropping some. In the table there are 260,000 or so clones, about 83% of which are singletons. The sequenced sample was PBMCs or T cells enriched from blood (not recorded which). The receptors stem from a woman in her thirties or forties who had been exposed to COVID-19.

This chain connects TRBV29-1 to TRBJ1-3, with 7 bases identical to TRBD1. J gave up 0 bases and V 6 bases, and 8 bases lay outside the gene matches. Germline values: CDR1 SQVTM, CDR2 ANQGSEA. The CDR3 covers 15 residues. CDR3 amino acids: CSVSEGTVSGNTIYF. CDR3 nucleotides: TGCAGCGTATCAGAAGGGACAGTCTCTGGAAACACCATATATTTT.

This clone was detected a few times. CDR3 DNA: TGTGCCAGCAGCGCCCACCCAGCCGGGACAGGGGTTTCACCCCTCCACTTT. Its protein product is CASSAHPAGTGVSPLHF. The chain has TRBV7-2 and TRBJ1-6, with 10 bases lining up with TRBD1. This CDR3 has 17 amino acids. Germline V gene lookup returns CDR1 SGHTA and CDR2 FQGNSA. With 5 bases clipped from V and 9 bases from J, the junction kept 13 bases outside the gene matches.

CDR3 region: CASSQDFRTGRRMNTEAFF. CDR3 in DNA: TGTGCCAGCAGCCAGGACTTTAGGACAGGGAGGAGGATGAACACTGAAGCTTTCTTT. The chain combines TRBV14 with TRBJ1-1; 8 positions match TRBD1. The germline CDR1 and CDR2 sequences are SGHDN and FVKESK. CDR3 length: 19 residues. Trimming removed 3 bases from V and 0 bases from J; junction bases left unmatched: 15.

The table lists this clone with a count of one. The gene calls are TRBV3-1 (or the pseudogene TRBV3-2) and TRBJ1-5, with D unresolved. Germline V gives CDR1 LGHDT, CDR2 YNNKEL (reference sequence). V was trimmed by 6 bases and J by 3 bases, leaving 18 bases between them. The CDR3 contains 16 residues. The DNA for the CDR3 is TGTGCCAGCAGTGCAGAAGGAGGTTCCACCAATCAGCCCCAGCATTTT. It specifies CASSAEGGSTNQPQHF.

The CDR3: CASSPGLAVPTDTQYF. In DNA form, the CDR3 reads TGTGCCAGCAGTCCTGGACTAGCGGTCCCCACAGATACGCAGTATTTT. The chain has TRBV27 and TRBJ2-3, with 10 positions matching TRBD2. The CDR3 length is 16 residues. With V trimmed by 5 bases and J by 2 bases, 7 bases remained unmatched. Germline lookup yields CDR1 MNHEY and CDR2 SMNVEV (reference sequence).

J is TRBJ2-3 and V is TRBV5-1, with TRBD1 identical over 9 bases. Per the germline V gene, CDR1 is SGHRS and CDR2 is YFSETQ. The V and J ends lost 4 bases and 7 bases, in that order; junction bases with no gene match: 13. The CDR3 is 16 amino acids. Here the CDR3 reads CASSSEGQGGRNTQYF. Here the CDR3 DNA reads TGCGCCAGCAGCAGCGAGGGACAGGGAGGGCGAAATACGCAGTATTTT.

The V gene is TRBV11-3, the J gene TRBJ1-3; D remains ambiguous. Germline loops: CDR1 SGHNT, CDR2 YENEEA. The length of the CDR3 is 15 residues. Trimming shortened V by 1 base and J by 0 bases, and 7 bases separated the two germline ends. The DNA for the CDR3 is TGTGCCAGCAGCTTAGCCGGGGTCTCTGGAAACACCATATATTTT. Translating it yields CASSLAGVSGNTIYF.

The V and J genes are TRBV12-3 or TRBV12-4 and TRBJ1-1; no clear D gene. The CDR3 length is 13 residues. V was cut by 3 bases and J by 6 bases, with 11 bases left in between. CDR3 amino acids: CASSFVRESEAFF. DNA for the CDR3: TGTGCCAGCAGTTTTGTCCGGGAGTCTGAAGCTTTCTTT.

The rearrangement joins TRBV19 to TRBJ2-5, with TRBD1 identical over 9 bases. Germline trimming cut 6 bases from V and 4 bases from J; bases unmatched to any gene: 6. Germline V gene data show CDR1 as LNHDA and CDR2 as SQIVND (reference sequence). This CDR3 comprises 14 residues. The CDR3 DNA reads TGTGCCAGTAGGACGACAGGGGGGAGAGAGACCCAGTACTTC. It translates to CASRTTGGRETQYF.

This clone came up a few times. Here the CDR3 reads CASTQGRETQYF. CDR3 nucleotide sequence: TGTGCCAGCACACAGGGAAGAGAGACCCAGTACTTC. The chain links TRBV7-2 to TRBJ2-5; tentatively, D is TRBD1 (6 bases). V lost 7 bases, J lost 4 bases, and 10 bases lay in between. The CDR3 consists of 12 residues. Germline CDR1 SGHTA, CDR2 FQGNSA. Combining the CDR3 with reference TRBV7-2 and TRBJ2-5 gives the whole variable domain GAGVSQSPSNKVTEKGKDVELRCDPISGHTALYWYRQSLGQGLEFLIYFQGNSAPDKSGLPSDRFSAERTGGSVSTLTIQRTQQEDSAVYLCASTQGRETQYFGPGTRLLVL.

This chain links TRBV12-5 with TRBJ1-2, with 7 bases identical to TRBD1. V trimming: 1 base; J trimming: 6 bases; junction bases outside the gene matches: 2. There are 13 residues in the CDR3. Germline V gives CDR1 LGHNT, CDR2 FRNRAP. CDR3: CASGLATGHGYTF. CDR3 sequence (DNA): TGTGCTAGTGGTTTGGCGACAGGGCATGGCTACACCTTC.

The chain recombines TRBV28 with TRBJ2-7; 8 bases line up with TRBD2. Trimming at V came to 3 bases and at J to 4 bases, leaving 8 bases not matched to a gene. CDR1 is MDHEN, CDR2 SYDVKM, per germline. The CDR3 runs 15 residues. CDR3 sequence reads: CASSLSGGTLYEQYF. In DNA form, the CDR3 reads TGTGCCAGCAGTTTGTCGGGAGGGACCCTTTACGAGCAGTACTTC.

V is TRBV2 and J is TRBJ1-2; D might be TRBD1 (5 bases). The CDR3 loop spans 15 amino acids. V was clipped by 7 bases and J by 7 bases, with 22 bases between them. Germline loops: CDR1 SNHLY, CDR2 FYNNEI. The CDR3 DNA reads TGTGCCAGCAATGCGGCAGGCGGGGCGGTCGGTGGCTACACCTTC. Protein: CASNAAGGAVGGYTF.

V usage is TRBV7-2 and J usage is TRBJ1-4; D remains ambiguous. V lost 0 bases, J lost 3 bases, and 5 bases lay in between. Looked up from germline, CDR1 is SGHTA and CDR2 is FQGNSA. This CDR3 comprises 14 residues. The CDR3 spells CASSLAASNEKLFF. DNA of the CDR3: TGTGCCAGCAGCTTAGCGGCCTCTAATGAAAAACTGTTTTTT.

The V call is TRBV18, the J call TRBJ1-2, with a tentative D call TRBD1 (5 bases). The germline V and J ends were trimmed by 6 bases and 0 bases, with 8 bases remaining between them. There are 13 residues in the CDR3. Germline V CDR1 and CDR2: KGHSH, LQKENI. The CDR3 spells CASSSTANYGYTF. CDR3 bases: TGTGCCAGCTCGTCGACAGCTAACTATGGCTACACCTTC. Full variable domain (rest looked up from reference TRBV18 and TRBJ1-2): NAGVMQNPRHLVRRRGQEARLRCSPMKGHSHVYWYRQLPEEGLKFMVYLQKENIIDESGMPKERFSAEFPKEGPSILRIQQVVRGDSAAYFCASSSTANYGYTFGSGTRLTVV.

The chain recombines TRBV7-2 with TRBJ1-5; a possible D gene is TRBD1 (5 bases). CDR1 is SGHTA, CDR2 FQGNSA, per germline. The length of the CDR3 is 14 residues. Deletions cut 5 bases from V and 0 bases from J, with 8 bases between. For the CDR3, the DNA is TGTGCCAGCAGCGTGGGGGGTAGCAATCAGCCCCAGCATTTT. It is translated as CASSVGGSNQPQHF.

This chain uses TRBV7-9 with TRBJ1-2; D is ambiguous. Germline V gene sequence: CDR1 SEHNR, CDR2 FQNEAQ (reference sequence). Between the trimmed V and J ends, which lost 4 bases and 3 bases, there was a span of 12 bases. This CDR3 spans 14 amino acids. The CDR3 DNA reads TGTGCCAGCAGCTCGGGGAGCCCCGACTATGGCTACACCTTC. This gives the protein CASSSGSPDYGYTF.

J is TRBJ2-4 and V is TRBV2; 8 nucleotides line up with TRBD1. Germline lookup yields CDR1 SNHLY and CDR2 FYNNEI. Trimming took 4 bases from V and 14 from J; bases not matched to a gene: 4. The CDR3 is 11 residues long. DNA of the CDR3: TGTGCCAGCAGTGCGGACAGGGCGGAGTACTTC. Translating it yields CASSADRAEYF.

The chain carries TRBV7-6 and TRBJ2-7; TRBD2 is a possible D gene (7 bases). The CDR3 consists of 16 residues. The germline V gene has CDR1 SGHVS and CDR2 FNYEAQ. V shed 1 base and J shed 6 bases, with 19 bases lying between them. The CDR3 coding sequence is TGTGCCAGCAGCTTAGTACTCTTCGGGGGGCCTGGCGAGCAGTACTTC. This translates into CASSLVLFGGPGEQYF. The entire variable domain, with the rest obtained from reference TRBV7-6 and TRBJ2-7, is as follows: GAGVSQSPRYKVTKRGQDVALRCDPISGHVSLYWYRQALGQGPEFLTYFNYEAQQDKSGLPNDRFSAERPEGSISTLTIQRTEQRDSAMYRCASSLVLFGGPGEQYFGPGTRLTVT.

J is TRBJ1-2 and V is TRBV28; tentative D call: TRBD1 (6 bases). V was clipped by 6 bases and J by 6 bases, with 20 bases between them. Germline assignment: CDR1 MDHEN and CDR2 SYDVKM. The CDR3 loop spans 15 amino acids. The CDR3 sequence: CASSIEIGGADGYTF. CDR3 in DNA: TGTGCCAGCAGCATCGAAATAGGGGGGGCGGATGGCTACACCTTC.

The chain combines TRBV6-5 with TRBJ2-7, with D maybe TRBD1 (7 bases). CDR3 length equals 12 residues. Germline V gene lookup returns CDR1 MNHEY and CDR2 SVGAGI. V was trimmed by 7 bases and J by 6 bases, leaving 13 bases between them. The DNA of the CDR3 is TGTGCCAGCACCAGACAGGGAGGCGAGCAGTACTTC. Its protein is CASTRQGGEQYF.

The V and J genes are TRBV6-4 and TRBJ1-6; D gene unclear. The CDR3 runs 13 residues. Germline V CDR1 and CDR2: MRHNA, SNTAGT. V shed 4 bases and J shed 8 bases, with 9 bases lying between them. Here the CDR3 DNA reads TGTGCCAGCAGTGTTCAGGAAGATTCACCCCTCCACTTT. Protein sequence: CASSVQEDSPLHF.

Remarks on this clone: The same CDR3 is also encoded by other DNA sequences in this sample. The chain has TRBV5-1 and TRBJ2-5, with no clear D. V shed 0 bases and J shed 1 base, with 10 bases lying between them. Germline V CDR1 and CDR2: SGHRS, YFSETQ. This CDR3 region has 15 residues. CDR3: CASSLGGQPQETQYF. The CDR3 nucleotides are TGCGCCAGCAGCTTGGGAGGTCAGCCCCAAGAGACCCAGTACTTC.

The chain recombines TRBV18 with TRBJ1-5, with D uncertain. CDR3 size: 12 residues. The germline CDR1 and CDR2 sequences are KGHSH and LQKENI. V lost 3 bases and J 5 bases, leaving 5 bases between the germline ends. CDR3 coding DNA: TGTGCCAGCTCACCCCCCGATCAGCCCCAGCATTTT. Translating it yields CASSPPDQPQHF.

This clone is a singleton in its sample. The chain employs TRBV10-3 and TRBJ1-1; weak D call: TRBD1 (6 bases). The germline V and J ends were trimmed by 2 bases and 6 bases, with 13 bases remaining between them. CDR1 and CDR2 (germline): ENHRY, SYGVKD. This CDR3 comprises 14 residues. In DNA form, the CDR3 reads TGTGCCATCAGTGAGCAACAGGGTTCCGCTGAAGCTTTCTTT. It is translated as CAISEQQGSAEAFF.

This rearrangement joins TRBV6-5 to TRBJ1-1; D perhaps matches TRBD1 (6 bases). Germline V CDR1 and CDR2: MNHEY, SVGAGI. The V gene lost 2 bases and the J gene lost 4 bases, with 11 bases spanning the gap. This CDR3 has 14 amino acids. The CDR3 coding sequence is TGTGCCAGCAGTTACGACCGAGGGGGCACTGAAGCTTTCTTT. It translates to CASSYDRGGTEAFF.

The DNA for the CDR3 is TGTGCCAGCAGCCCCACAAGACTAGCGGTAGATACGCAGTATTTT. Translating gives CASSPTRLAVDTQYF. V usage is TRBV7-9 and J usage is TRBJ2-3; TRBD2 aligns across 9 bases. Trimming cost V 5 bases and J 5 bases; bases outside gene matches: 8. The CDR3 loop spans 15 amino acids. CDR1 SEHNR and CDR2 FQNEAQ come from the germline V gene (reference sequence).

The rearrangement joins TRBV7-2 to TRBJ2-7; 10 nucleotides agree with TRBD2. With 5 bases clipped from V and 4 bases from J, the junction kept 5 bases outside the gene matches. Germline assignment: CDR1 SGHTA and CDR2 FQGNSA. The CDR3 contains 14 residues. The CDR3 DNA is TGTGCCAGCAGCCAAAGCGGGGGGGCGTACGAGCAGTACTTC. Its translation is CASSQSGGAYEQYF.

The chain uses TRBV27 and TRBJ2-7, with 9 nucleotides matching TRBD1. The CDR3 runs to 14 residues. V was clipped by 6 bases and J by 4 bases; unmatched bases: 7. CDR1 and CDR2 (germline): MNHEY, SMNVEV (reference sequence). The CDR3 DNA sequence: TGTGCCAGCAGGCCGCCGGGACAGGGTTACGAGCAGTACTTC. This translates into CASRPPGQGYEQYF.

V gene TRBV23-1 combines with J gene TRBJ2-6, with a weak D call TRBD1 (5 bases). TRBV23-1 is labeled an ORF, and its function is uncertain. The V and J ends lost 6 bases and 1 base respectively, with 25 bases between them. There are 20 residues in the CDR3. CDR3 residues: CASSPGVRASHLSGANVLTF. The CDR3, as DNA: TGCGCCAGCAGCCCTGGGGTCAGGGCGTCACATCTGTCTGGGGCCAACGTCCTGACTTTC.

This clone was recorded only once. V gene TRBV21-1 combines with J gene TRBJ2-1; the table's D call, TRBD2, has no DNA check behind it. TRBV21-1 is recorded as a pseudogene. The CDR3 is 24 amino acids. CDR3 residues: CASSKKGLAGGFKNKRSSYNEQFF. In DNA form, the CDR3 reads TGTGCCAGCAGCAAAAAGGGACTAGCGGGGGGTTTTAAAAATAAGAGGAGCTCCTACAATGAGCAGTTCTTC.